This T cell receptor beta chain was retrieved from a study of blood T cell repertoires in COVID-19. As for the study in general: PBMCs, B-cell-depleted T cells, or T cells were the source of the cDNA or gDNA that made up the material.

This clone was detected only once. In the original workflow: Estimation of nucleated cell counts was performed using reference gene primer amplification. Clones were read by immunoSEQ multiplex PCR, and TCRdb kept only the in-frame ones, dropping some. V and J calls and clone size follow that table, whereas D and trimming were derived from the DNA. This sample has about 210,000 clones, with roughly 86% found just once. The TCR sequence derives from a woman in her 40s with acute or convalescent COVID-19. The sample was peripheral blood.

CDR3 sequence reads: CASSVRQGDTEAFF. The CDR3 nucleotides are TGTGCCAGCAGTGTCCGACAGGGAGACACTGAAGCTTTCTTT. The chain couples TRBV27 to TRBJ1-1; 7 positions agree with TRBD1. CDR3 size: 14 residues. V was clipped by 5 bases and J by 3 bases; unmatched bases: 6. Germline assignment: CDR1 MNHEY and CDR2 SMNVEV (reference sequence).